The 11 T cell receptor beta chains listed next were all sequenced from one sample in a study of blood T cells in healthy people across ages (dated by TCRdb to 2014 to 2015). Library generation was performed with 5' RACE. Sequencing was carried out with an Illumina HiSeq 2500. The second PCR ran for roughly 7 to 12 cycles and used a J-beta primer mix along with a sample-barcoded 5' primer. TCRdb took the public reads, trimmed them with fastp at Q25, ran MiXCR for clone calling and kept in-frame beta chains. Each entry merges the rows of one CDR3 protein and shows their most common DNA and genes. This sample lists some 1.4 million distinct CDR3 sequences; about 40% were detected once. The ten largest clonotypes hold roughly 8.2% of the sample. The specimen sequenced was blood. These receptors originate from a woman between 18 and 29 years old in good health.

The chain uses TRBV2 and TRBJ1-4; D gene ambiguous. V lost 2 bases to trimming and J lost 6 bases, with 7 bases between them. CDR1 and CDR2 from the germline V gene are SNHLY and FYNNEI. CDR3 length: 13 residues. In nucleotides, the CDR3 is TGTGCCAGCAGTGAAATGGCTGATGAAAAACTGTTTTTT. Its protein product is CASSEMADEKLFF.

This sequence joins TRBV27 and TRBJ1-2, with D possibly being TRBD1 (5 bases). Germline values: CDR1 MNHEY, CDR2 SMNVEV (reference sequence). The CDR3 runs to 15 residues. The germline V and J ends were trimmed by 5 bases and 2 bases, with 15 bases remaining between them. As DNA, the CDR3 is TGTGCCAGCAGTCGAATCACAGGATCGAACTATGGCTACACCTTC. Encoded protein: CASSRITGSNYGYTF.

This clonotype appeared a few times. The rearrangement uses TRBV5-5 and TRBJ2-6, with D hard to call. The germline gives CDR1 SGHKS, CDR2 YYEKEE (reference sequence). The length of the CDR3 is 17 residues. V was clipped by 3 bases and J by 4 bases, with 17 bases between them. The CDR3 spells CASSSIRTGPGANVLTF. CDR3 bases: TGTGCCAGCAGCTCCATCCGCACCGGCCCCGGGGCCAACGTCCTGACTTTC.

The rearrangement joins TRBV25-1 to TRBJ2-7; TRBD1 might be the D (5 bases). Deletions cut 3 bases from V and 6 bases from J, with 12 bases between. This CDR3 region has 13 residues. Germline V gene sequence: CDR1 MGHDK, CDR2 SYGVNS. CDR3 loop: CASSEDPGCEQYF. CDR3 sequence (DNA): TGTGCCAGCAGTGAGGACCCAGGGTGCGAGCAGTACTTC.

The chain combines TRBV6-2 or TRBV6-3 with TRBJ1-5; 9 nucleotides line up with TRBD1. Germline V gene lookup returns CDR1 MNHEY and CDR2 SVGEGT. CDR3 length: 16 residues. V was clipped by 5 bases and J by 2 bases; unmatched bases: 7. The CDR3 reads CASSPRDRVGNQPQHF. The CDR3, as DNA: TGTGCCAGCAGTCCGAGGGACAGGGTGGGCAATCAGCCCCAGCATTTT.

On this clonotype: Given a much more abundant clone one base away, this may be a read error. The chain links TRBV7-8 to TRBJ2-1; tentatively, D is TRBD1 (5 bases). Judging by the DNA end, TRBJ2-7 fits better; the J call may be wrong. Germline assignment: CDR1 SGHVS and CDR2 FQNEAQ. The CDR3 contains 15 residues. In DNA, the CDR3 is TGTGCCAGCAGCTTAGTGACAGCTTCCTACAATGAGCAGTACTTC. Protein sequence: CASSLVTASYNEQYF.

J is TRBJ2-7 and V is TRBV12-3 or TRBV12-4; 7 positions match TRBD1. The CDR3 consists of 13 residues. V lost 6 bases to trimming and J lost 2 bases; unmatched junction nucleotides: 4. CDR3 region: CASRLQGTYEQYF. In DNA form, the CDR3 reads TGTGCCAGCAGACTACAGGGGACCTACGAGCAGTACTTC.

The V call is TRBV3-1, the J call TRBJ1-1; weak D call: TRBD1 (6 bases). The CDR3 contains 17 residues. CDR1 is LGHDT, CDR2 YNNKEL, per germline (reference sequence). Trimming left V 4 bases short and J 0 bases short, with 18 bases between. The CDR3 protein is CASSLLTPTGVNTEAFF. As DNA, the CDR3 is TGTGCCAGCAGCCTTCTGACCCCGACAGGCGTGAACACTGAAGCTTTCTTT.

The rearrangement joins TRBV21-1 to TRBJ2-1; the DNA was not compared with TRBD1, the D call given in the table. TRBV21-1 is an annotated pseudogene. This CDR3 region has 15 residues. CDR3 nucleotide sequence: TGTGCCAGCAGCAAAGCGCGGGACAGGGGTGGTGAGCAGTTCTTC. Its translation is CASSKARDRGGEQFF.

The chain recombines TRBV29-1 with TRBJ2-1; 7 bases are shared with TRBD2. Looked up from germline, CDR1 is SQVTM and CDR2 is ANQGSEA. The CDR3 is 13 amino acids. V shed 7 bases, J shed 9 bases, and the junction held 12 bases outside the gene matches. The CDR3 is CSGEVMSGGEQFF. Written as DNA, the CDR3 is TGCAGCGGTGAGGTAATGTCGGGGGGTGAGCAGTTCTTC.

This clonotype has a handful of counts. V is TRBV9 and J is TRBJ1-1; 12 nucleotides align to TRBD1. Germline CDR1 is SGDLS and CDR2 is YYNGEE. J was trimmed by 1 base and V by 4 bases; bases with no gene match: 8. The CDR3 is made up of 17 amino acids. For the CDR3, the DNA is TGTGCCAGCAGCCCCGGGACAGGGGGCGGGGGGAACACTGAAGCTTTCTTT. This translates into CASSPGTGGGGNTEAFF.